This T cell receptor beta chain was captured in a study of T cell responses to AZD1222 COVID-19 vaccine. Overall study: Second-dose intervals of approximately 4 or approximately 12 weeks were pooled. Overall study results and limits: Mostly white British, mostly female donors; authors suggested clonal diversity may be underestimated. Within unmutated variant regions lay the reported targets of nearly half of spike-specific TCRs.

This clone has a single count. Antigen: not known. Germline V CDR1 and CDR2: SGHTS, YDEGEE. The CDR3 is 13 residues long. Trimming stripped 4 bases from V and 5 bases from J, with 9 bases between. Sequencing used immunoSEQ multiplex PCR; TCRdb keeps in-frame clones, though not all of them. The sample carries 130,000 to 150,000 clones, approximately 90% recorded once. The clonotype comes from an adult in good health. The rearrangement joins TRBV5-8 to TRBJ2-2; a weak D match, TRBD2 (5 bases). Sequenced here: peripheral blood, sampled on day 0 of AZD1222 vaccination. In DNA form, the CDR3 reads TGTGCCAGCAGCGATCGGGGAACCGGGGAGCTGTTTTTT. Protein: CASSDRGTGELFF.